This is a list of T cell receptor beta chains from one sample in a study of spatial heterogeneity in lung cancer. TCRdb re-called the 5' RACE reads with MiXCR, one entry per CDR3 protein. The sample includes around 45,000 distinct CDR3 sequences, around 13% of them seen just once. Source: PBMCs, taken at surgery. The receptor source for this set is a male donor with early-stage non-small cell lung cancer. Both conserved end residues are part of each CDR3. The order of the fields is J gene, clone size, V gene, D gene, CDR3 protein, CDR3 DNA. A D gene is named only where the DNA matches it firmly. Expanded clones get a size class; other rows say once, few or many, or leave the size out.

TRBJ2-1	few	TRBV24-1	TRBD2	CATSDPRLAGTNEQFF	TGTGCCACCAGTGATCCCCGACTAGCGGGGACCAATGAGCAGTTCTTC
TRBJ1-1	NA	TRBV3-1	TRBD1	CASSQLTGGTEAFF	TGTGCCAGCAGCCAATTGACAGGGGGCACTGAAGCTTTCTTT
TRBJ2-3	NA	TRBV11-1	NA	CASSRSDLIEDTQYF	TGTGCCAGCAGTCGCTCGGACTTGATAGAAGATACGCAGTATTTT
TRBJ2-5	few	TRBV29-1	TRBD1	CSGWTGDETQYF	TGCAGCGGGTGGACAGGGGATGAGACCCAGTACTTC
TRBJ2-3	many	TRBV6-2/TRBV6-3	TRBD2	CASTGAGDTQYF	TGTGCCAGCACCGGAGCGGGGGATACGCAGTATTTT
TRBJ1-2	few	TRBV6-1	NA	CASSDVASAANYGYTF	TGTGCCAGCAGTGATGTCGCCTCAGCCGCTAACTATGGCTACACCTTC
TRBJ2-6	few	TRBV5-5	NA	CASSLGPRGANVLTF	TGTGCCAGCAGCTTAGGACCTCGTGGGGCCAACGTCCTGACTTTC
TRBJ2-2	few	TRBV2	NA	CASRFQGGPGELFF	TGTGCCAGCAGATTCCAGGGGGGCCCCGGGGAGCTGTTTTTT
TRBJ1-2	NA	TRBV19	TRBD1	CASTQIGDRSGYTF	TGTGCCAGTACTCAAATTGGGGACAGGAGCGGCTACACCTTC
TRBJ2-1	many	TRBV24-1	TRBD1	CATSGAGGSFF	TGTGCCACCAGTGGGGCAGGGGGAAGTTTCTTC
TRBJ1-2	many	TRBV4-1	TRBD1	CASSQEGTGGVPDYGYTF	TGCGCCAGCAGCCAAGAGGGGACAGGGGGCGTTCCTGACTATGGCTACACCTTC
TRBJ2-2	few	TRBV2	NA	CASRRSPTGELFF	TGTGCCAGCAGGAGGTCACCCACCGGGGAGCTGTTTTTT
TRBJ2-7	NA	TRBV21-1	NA	CATPLPGLAGALYEQYF	TGTGCCACCCCCCTCCCGGGACTAGCGGGAGCTCTCTACGAGCAGTACTTC
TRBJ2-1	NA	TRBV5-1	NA	CASSLESPRQFF	TGCGCCAGCAGCTTGGAGTCTCCCCGGCAGTTCTTC
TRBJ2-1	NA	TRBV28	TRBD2	CASSFSGTSGRFWSEQFF	TGTGCCAGCAGTTTCTCAGGGACTAGCGGGAGGTTTTGGAGTGAGCAGTTCTTC
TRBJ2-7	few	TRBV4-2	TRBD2	CASSQELTASGYEQYF	TGTGCCAGCAGCCAAGAACTCACGGCTAGCGGCTACGAGCAGTACTTC
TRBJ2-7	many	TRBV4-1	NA	CASRGWGPDGQYF	TGCGCCAGCAGAGGCTGGGGTCCGGACGGGCAGTACTTC
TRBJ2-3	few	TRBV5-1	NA	CASSRTVATDTQYF	TGCGCCAGCAGCAGGACAGTCGCGACAGATACGCAGTATTTT
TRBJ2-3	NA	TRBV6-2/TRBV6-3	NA	CASSYGGRTSTDTQYF	TGTGCCAGCAGTTACGGTGGGAGGACTAGCACAGATACGCAGTATTTT
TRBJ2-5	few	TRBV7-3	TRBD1	CASSFGQGPLETQYF	TGTGCCAGCAGCTTTGGACAGGGGCCTTTAGAGACCCAGTACTTC
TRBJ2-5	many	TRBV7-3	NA	CASSLLGLQETQYF	TGTGCCAGCAGCTTACTAGGTCTTCAAGAGACCCAGTACTTC
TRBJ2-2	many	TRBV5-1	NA	CASSLEISPMTGELFF	TGCGCCAGCAGCTTGGAAATCTCCCCCATGACAGGGGAGCTGTTTTTT